This passage covers 25 T cell receptor beta chains from one sample sequenced in a study of vaccination and CD4 T cells after COVID-19. For these TCRs, the target antigens are not known. The study sequenced cultured CD4+ T cell DNA using the Oncomine TCR Beta short-read assay. TCRdb ran MiXCR on the PCR reads and lists one entry per CDR3 protein. The sample lists about 15,000 distinct CDR3 sequences, 53% seen once, with 10% in the top ten. Documented treatment: 10-day PBMC culture with coronavirus spike peptide pools or control peptides (ViraFEST assay). The sample was CD4+ T cells from blood, cultured in vitro. The source of these receptors is a human donor who had recovered from COVID-19.

The chain recombines TRBV7-9 with TRBJ1-5, with D perhaps TRBD1 (5 bases). The germline V gene has CDR1 SEHNR and CDR2 FQNEAQ (reference sequence). V was pared by 1 base and J by 0 bases, with 7 bases between. The CDR3 covers 15 residues. In DNA, the CDR3 is TGTGCCAGCAGCTTAGTGGGGGTTAGCAATCAGCCCCAGCATTTT. Translated: CASSLVGVSNQPQHF.

This clonotype was observed a handful of times. The chain is built from TRBV6-1 and TRBJ1-4, with TRBD1 as a possible D gene (5 bases). Germline CDR1 is MNHNS and CDR2 is SASEGT. CDR3 length: 14 residues. V was pared by 6 bases and J by 3 bases, with 11 bases between. The CDR3 DNA reads as TGTGCCAGCAGGGTAGGGACGGCTAATGAAAAACTGTTTTTT. It codes for CASRVGTANEKLFF.

This sequence joins TRBV5-1 and TRBJ2-2; D ambiguous. CDR3 length equals 12 residues. V lost 3 bases, J lost 5 bases, and 5 bases lay in between. Germline CDR1 reads SGHRS; CDR2 reads YFSETQ. The CDR3 sequence: CASSSETGELFF. The CDR3 DNA is TGCGCCAGCAGCTCAGAGACCGGGGAGCTGTTTTTT.

V gene TRBV5-3 combines with J gene TRBJ1-5; maybe TRBD1 (6 bases). TRBV5-3 is an ORF, with its function uncertain. This CDR3 has 12 residues. V was shortened by 4 bases and J by 7 bases, with 9 bases between the two germline ends. In DNA, the CDR3 is TGTGCCAGAAGCAGAGGGGGGCAGCCCCAGCATTTT. It specifies CARSRGGQPQHF.

The V call is TRBV20-1, the J call TRBJ2-3; 10 bases fit TRBD2. Germline lookup yields CDR1 DFQATT and CDR2 SNEGSKA (reference sequence). V lost 3 bases and J lost 6; bases outside the gene matches: 9. The CDR3 has 15 residues. The CDR3 region is CSASRFTSGMDTQYF. CDR3 sequence (DNA): TGCAGTGCTAGTCGGTTTACTAGCGGGATGGATACGCAGTATTTT.

There are a few counts of this clonotype. The chain combines TRBV20-1 with TRBJ2-5; TRBD2 agrees at 12 bases. V shed 6 bases and J 4 bases; nucleotides not matched to a gene: 6. Per germline, CDR1 DFQATT and CDR2 SNEGSKA (reference sequence). This CDR3 has 14 residues. CDR3 bases: TGCAGTGCGGCGACTAGCGGGAGTGGAGAGACCCAGTACTTC. Encoded protein: CSAATSGSGETQYF.

V gene TRBV6-5 combines with J gene TRBJ1-6; D remains ambiguous. Deletions cut 2 bases from V and 9 bases from J, with 11 bases between. The length of the CDR3 is 14 residues. CDR1 is MNHEY and CDR2 is SVGAGI in the germline V gene. The CDR3 is CASSYPGLSSPLHF. The CDR3 coding sequence is TGTGCCAGCAGTTACCCAGGACTCAGTTCACCCCTCCACTTT.

The chain employs TRBV7-6 and TRBJ2-1, with D possibly TRBD2 on 7 matching bases. CDR3 length: 15 residues. V gave up 4 bases and J gave up 4 bases, with 14 bases separating them. The germline V gene encodes CDR1 SGHVS and CDR2 FNYEAQ. In DNA, the CDR3 is TGTGCCAGCAGCTCCACCGGGGGGCTATACAATGAGCAGTTCTTC. Its translation: CASSSTGGLYNEQFF.

Only a few counts were recorded for this clonotype. The CDR3 nucleotides are TGTGCCAGCAGTTTACAGGGGAACACTGAAGCTTTCTTT. Its translation: CASSLQGNTEAFF. The chain is built from TRBV6-5 and TRBJ1-1, with D possibly being TRBD1 (6 bases). This CDR3 is built from 13 residues. CDR1 is MNHEY, CDR2 SVGAGI, per germline. V gave up 4 bases and J gave up 1 base, with 7 bases separating them.

The rearrangement uses TRBV21-1 and TRBJ1-1; TRBD1, the D gene given by the table, was not confirmed from the DNA. TRBV21-1 corresponds to a pseudogene. This CDR3 is 16 amino acids long. The CDR3 DNA follows: TGTGCCAGCAGCCCAAGGGCAGGGGAAGAGAACACTGAAGCTTTCTTT. Protein sequence: CASSPRAGEENTEAFF.

As DNA, the CDR3 is TGTGCCAGCAGTTACGGGACAGGGTGGGAGGACAATGAGCAGTTCTTC. This codes for CASSYGTGWEDNEQFF. The rearrangement uses TRBV7-3 and TRBJ2-1, with 9 bases lining up with TRBD1. The length of the CDR3 is 16 residues. Trimming at V came to 6 bases and at J to 5 bases, leaving 11 bases not matched to a gene. The germline V gene encodes CDR1 SGHTA and CDR2 FQGTGA. Drawing the rest from reference TRBV7-3 and TRBJ2-1, the complete variable domain is GAGVSQTPSNKVTEKGKYVELRCDPISGHTALYWYRQSLGQGPEFLIYFQGTGAADDSGLPNDRFFAVRPEGSVSTLKIQRTERGDSAVYLCASSYGTGWEDNEQFFGPGTRLTVL.

This chain's CDR3 is CASSAAPVFTDTQYF. In DNA, the CDR3 is TGTGCCAGCAGTGCCGCCCCGGTGTTCACAGATACGCAGTATTTT. The chain couples TRBV2 to TRBJ2-3; D not resolved. Germline-derived CDR1 and CDR2 are SNHLY and FYNNEI. This CDR3 has 15 amino acids. Trimming took off 4 bases at V and 2 bases at J, with 13 bases between the two ends.

This rearrangement joins TRBV7-2 to TRBJ2-1, with D unclear. CDR1 is SGHTA and CDR2 is FQGNSA in the germline V gene. This CDR3 has 11 residues. Between the trimmed V and J ends, which lost 1 base and 10 bases, there was a span of 5 bases. The CDR3 region is CASSLGREQFF. In DNA, the CDR3 is TGTGCCAGCAGCTTAGGACGGGAGCAGTTCTTC. Filled out from reference TRBV7-2 and TRBJ2-1, the complete variable domain reads GAGVSQSPSNKVTEKGKDVELRCDPISGHTALYWYRQSLGQGLEFLIYFQGNSAPDKSGLPSDRFSAERTGGSVSTLTIQRTQQEDSAVYLCASSLGREQFFGPGTRLTVL.

The gene calls are TRBV5-1 and TRBJ2-3, with TRBD2 as a possible D gene (7 bases). The CDR3 is 15 amino acids. V lost 0 bases and J 5 bases, leaving 13 bases between the germline ends. Germline V CDR1 and CDR2: SGHRS, YFSETQ. CDR3 sequence reads: CASSLAGGLGDTQYF. DNA for the CDR3: TGCGCCAGCAGCTTGGCCGGGGGGCTCGGAGATACGCAGTATTTT.

The chain joins TRBV28 to TRBJ2-7, with a tentative D call TRBD1 (6 bases). The CDR3 loop spans 14 amino acids. Trimming stripped 2 bases from V and 6 bases from J, with 14 bases between. Germline CDR1 MDHEN, CDR2 SYDVKM. The CDR3 here is CASSLAQGRGEQYF. For the CDR3, the DNA is TGTGCCAGCAGTTTAGCCCAGGGGAGAGGCGAGCAGTACTTC.

The chain recombines TRBV6-2 or TRBV6-3 with TRBJ1-1; D is perhaps TRBD1 (6 bases). The CDR3 is 17 residues long. Germline assignment: CDR1 MNHEY and CDR2 SVGEGT. V was shortened by 2 bases and J by 5 bases, with 21 bases between the two germline ends. For the CDR3, the DNA is TGTGCCAGCAGTTACCCAGGACAGCGGAGTCTGAGGACTGAAGCTTTCTTT. This sequence encodes CASSYPGQRSLRTEAFF.

Worth noting for this clonotype: Its ends do not fully match the called genes, so a read error is possible. The chain employs TRBV7-9 and TRBJ2-5; 8 nucleotides align to TRBD1. Germline-derived CDR1 and CDR2 are SEHNR and FQNEAQ (reference sequence). This CDR3 comprises 16 residues. This CDR3 is CASSQADPGGMETQYF. CDR3 DNA: TGCGCCAGCAGCCAAGCGGACCCAGGGGGCATGGAGACCCAGTACTTC.

The chain has TRBV6-5 and TRBJ1-2; D not certain. Germline lookup yields CDR1 MNHEY and CDR2 SVGAGI. Trimming stripped 0 bases from V and 2 bases from J, with 10 bases between. The CDR3 contains 15 residues. The CDR3 bases are TGTGCCAGCAGTTACTCTGCTGCTAAAAACTATGGCTACACCTTC. Its protein product is CASSYSAAKNYGYTF.

The chain combines TRBV27 with TRBJ2-7, with TRBD1 matching 9 bases. V was clipped by 6 bases and J by 2 bases; unmatched bases: 20. The CDR3 runs to 19 residues. Germline V CDR1 and CDR2: MNHEY, SMNVEV (reference sequence). CDR3 in amino acids: CASSFFGTGLSTHPYEQYF. CDR3 sequence (DNA): TGTGCCAGCAGCTTTTTCGGGACAGGGCTATCGACACACCCCTACGAGCAGTACTTC.

The chain links TRBV29-1 to TRBJ2-5, with 12 bases matching TRBD1. In germline, CDR1 is SQVTM, CDR2 ANQGSEA. CDR3 length: 14 residues. Trimming at V came to 6 bases and at J to 7 bases, leaving 9 bases not matched to a gene. The chain's CDR3 is CSVAGTGGFGTQYF. CDR3 bases: TGCAGCGTAGCCGGGACAGGGGGCTTCGGGACCCAGTACTTC.

V usage is TRBV7-6 and J usage is TRBJ2-5, with 8 nucleotides matching TRBD2. Losses at the gene ends were 5 bases for V and 3 bases for J; bases not matched to a gene: 5. The CDR3 totals 14 residues. In germline, CDR1 is SGHVS, CDR2 FNYEAQ. The CDR3 nucleotides read TGTGCCAGCAGCAAGAGCGGGGGAAAAGAGACCCAGTACTTC. Encoded protein: CASSKSGGKETQYF.

The chain recombines TRBV6-5 with TRBJ2-1; 9 bases fit TRBD2. Germline CDR1 and CDR2: MNHEY and SVGAGI. V trimming: 2 bases; J trimming: 12 bases; junction bases outside the gene matches: 8. This CDR3 has 14 amino acids. This CDR3 is CASSYGGGASLQFF. The CDR3 region has the DNA TGTGCCAGCAGTTACGGCGGGGGGGCCTCCCTGCAGTTCTTC.

A few counts support this clonotype. The chain links TRBV27 to TRBJ2-2; D possibly corresponds to TRBD2 (5 bases). CDR3 length: 15 amino acids. V lost 6 bases to trimming and J lost 7 bases, with 18 bases between them. From germline, CDR1 is MNHEY and CDR2 SMNVEV (reference sequence). CDR3 sequence: CASRSLVVRGGELFF. CDR3 nucleotide sequence: TGTGCCAGCAGATCTTTAGTCGTTCGGGGCGGGGAGCTGTTTTTT.

The chain links TRBV7-3 to TRBJ1-5; D gene uncertain. Per the germline V gene, CDR1 is SGHTA and CDR2 is FQGTGA. The ends were cut back, 2 bases at V and 1 base at J, with 3 bases in the middle. The CDR3 spans 13 residues. CDR3 nucleotides: TGTGCCAGCAGCTTATCAAGCAATCAGCCCCAGCATTTT. Translation: CASSLSSNQPQHF.

Only a few counts were recorded for this clonotype. V and J are TRBV5-4 and TRBJ2-3; 7 positions agree with TRBD2. Germline values: CDR1 SGHNT, CDR2 YYREEE (reference sequence). The CDR3 consists of 15 residues. V lost 0 bases, J lost 3 bases, and 4 bases stayed unmatched. This chain's CDR3 is CASSLGGGRTDTQYF. The CDR3 DNA sequence: TGTGCCAGCAGCTTGGGCGGGGGTAGGACAGATACGCAGTATTTT. The full variable domain, completed using reference TRBV5-4 and TRBJ2-3, is ETGVTQSPTHLIKTRGQQVTLRCSSQSGHNTVSWYQQALGQGPQFIFQYYREEENGRGNFPPRFSGLQFPNYSSELNVNALELDDSALYLCASSLGGGRTDTQYFGPGTRLTVL.